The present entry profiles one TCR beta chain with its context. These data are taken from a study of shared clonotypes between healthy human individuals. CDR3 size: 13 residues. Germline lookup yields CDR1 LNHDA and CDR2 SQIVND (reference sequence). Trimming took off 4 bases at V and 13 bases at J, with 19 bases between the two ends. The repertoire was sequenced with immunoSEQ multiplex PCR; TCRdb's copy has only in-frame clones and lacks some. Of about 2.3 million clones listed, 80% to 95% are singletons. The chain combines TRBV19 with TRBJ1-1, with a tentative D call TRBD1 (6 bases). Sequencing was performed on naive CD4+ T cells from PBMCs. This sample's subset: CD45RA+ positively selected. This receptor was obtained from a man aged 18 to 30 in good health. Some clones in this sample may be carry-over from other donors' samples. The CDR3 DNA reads TGTGCCAGTAGTAGAACGGGACAAAGGGATGTTTTCTTT. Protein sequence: CASSRTGQRDVFF. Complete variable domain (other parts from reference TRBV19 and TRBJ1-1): DGGITQSPKYLFRKEGQNVTLSCEQNLNHDAMYWYRQDPGQGLRLIYYSQIVNDFQKGDIAEGYSVSREKKESFPLTVTSAQKNPTAFYLCASSRTGQRDVFFGQGTRLTVV.